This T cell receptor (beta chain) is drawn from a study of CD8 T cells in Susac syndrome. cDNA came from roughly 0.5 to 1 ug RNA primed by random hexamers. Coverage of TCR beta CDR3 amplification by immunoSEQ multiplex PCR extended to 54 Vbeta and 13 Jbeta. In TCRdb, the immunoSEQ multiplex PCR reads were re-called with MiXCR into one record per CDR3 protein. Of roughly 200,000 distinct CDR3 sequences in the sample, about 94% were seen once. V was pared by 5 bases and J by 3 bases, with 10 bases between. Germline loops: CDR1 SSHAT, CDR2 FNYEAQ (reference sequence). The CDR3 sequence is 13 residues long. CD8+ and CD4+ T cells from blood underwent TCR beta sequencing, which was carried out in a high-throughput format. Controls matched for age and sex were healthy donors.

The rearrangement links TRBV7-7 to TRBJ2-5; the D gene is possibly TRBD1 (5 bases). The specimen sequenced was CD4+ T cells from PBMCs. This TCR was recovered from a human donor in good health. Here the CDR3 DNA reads TGTGCCAGCAGCCTCTTAGGGGAAGAGACCCAGTACTTC. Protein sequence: CASSLLGEETQYF.